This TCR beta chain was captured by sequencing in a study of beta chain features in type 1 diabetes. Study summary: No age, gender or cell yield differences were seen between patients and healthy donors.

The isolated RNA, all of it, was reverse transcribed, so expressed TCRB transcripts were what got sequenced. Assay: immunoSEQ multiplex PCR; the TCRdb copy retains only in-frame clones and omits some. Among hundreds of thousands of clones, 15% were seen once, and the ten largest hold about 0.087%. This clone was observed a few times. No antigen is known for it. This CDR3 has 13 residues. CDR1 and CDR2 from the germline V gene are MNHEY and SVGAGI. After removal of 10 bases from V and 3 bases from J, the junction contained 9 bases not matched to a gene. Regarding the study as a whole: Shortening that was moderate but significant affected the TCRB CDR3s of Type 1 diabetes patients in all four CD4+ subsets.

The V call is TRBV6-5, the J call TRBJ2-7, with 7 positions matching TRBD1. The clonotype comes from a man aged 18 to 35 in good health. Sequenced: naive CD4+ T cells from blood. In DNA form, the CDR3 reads TGTGCCACCCGGGACAGATCGATCTACGAGCAGTACTTC. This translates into CATRDRSIYEQYF.